Each of the 26 T cell receptor beta chains below was sequenced from the same sample in a study of OX40 agonist ivuxolimab in advanced cancers. Profiling relied on immunoSEQ multiplex PCR, and the TCRdb table lists in-frame clones only, not all of them. The repertoire includes over 50,000 clones, roughly 85% of them detected once, and around 0.52% sits in the top ten. The source material was CD4+ or CD8+ T cells sorted from blood, sampled in a trial of the OX40 agonist ivuxolimab. These receptors came from an adult with an advanced solid tumor such as melanoma, head and neck, liver or kidney cancer.

V gene TRBV10-3 combines with J gene TRBJ1-2; the D is unclear. Germline V gives CDR1 ENHRY, CDR2 SYGVKD. The CDR3 consists of 14 residues. The V gene lost 6 bases and the J gene lost 5 bases, with 16 bases spanning the gap. This CDR3 is CAISDDRTGYGYTF. The CDR3 coding sequence is TGTGCCATCAGCGACGATAGGACTGGGTATGGCTACACCTTC.

V gene TRBV19 combines with J gene TRBJ2-3; D call uncertain. Germline V gives CDR1 LNHDA, CDR2 SQIVND (reference sequence). V was trimmed by 0 bases and J by 2 bases, leaving 3 bases between them. The CDR3 totals 13 residues. The CDR3 DNA reads as TGTGCCAGTAGTATAGAAATCACAGATACGCAGTATTTT. It translates to CASSIEITDTQYF.

This chain connects TRBV7-6 to TRBJ1-2; 8 bases map to TRBD1. CDR3 length equals 13 residues. The V gene end was trimmed by 5 bases and the J gene end by 7 bases; junction bases not matched to a gene: 6. From germline, CDR1 is SGHVS and CDR2 FNYEAQ. CDR3 nucleotides: TGTGCCAGCAGCCTCGGGACAGGTGGTGGCTACACCTTC. Translating it yields CASSLGTGGGYTF.

The sample holds one count of this clone. The chain links TRBV11-2 to TRBJ2-7; D unclear. Trimming removed 3 bases at V and 6 bases at J, with 9 bases between. Germline V gene data show CDR1 as SGHAT and CDR2 as FQNNGV. The CDR3 runs 12 residues. CDR3 DNA: TGTGCCAGCAGCTTGGGCAGAGCCGAGCAGTACTTC. Protein sequence: CASSLGRAEQYF. The whole variable domain, filled in from reference TRBV11-2 and TRBJ2-7, reads EAGVAQSPRYKIIEKRQSVAFWCNPISGHATLYWYQQILGQGPKLLIQFQNNGVVDDSQLPKDRFSAERLKGVDSTLKIQPAKLEDSAVYLCASSLGRAEQYFGPGTRLTVT.

The genes are TRBV11-2 and TRBJ2-7; tentative D call: TRBD1 (6 bases). From germline, CDR1 is SGHAT and CDR2 FQNNGV. Trimming stripped 1 base from V and 0 bases from J, with 7 bases between. CDR3 length: 14 amino acids. CDR3 DNA: TGTGCCAGCAGCTTAGGGACAGTCTCCTACGAGCAGTACTTC. It translates to CASSLGTVSYEQYF.

The V and J genes are TRBV27 and TRBJ2-7; no definite D call. The CDR3 runs 13 residues. Trimming took off 3 bases at V and 6 bases at J, with 12 bases between the two ends. Looked up from germline, CDR1 is MNHEY and CDR2 is SMNVEV (reference sequence). CDR3 in DNA: TGTGCCAGCAGTTTGACGAGGCCCTCCGAGCAGTACTTC. This codes for CASSLTRPSEQYF.

J is TRBJ1-2 and V is TRBV28; D ambiguous. Germline V gives CDR1 MDHEN, CDR2 SYDVKM. V was clipped by 3 bases and J by 0 bases, with 11 bases between them. This CDR3 is built from 15 residues. In DNA, the CDR3 is TGTGCCAGCAGTTTGGTCGGTGAGGCTAACTATGGCTACACCTTC. It translates to CASSLVGEANYGYTF.

V usage is TRBV28 and J usage is TRBJ2-5; TRBD2 matches 10 bases. Germline V gene lookup returns CDR1 MDHEN and CDR2 SYDVKM. V dropped 4 bases and J dropped 4; count of bases not matched to a gene: 6. The CDR3 extends over 15 amino acids. As DNA, the CDR3 is TGTGCCAGCAGTTCCGTAGCGGGAGGAGGAGAGACCCAGTACTTC. It is translated as CASSSVAGGGETQYF.

The V gene is TRBV29-1, the J gene TRBJ1-2; D not resolved. Between the trimmed V and J ends, which lost 3 bases and 8 bases, there was a span of 10 bases. The CDR3 has 11 residues. Germline loops: CDR1 SQVTM, CDR2 ANQGSEA. The CDR3 loop is CSVDGPSGYTF. The CDR3 coding sequence is TGCAGCGTTGATGGGCCTAGCGGCTACACCTTC.

The chain uses TRBV6-5 and TRBJ2-7; D is tentatively TRBD1 or TRBD2 (6 bases each). This CDR3 region has 13 residues. Looked up from germline, CDR1 is MNHEY and CDR2 is SVGAGI. V lost 6 bases to trimming and J lost 3 bases, with 12 bases between them. The CDR3 reads CASSRGTFYEQYF. Written as DNA, the CDR3 is TGTGCCAGCAGCCGCGGGACATTCTACGAGCAGTACTTC.

The rearrangement uses TRBV6-1 and TRBJ1-5, with D unclear. The CDR3 covers 13 residues. The V gene lost 0 bases and the J gene lost 0 bases, with 0 bases spanning the gap. Germline V gene lookup returns CDR1 MNHNS and CDR2 SASEGT. The CDR3 DNA sequence: TGTGCCAGCAGTGAAGCTAGCAATCAGCCCCAGCATTTT. Its translation: CASSEASNQPQHF.

This chain uses TRBV2 with TRBJ2-5, with D hard to call. This CDR3 comprises 13 residues. V was cut by 7 bases and J by 5 bases, with 14 bases left in between. Germline values: CDR1 SNHLY, CDR2 FYNNEI. Here the CDR3 reads CASIWTLGETQYF. The CDR3 DNA reads TGTGCCAGCATTTGGACGTTAGGGGAGACCCAGTACTTC.

The chain employs TRBV19 and TRBJ1-5; D not certain. Between the trimmed V and J ends, which lost 4 bases and 4 bases, there was a span of 14 bases. The length of the CDR3 is 15 residues. The germline CDR1 and CDR2 sequences are LNHDA and SQIVND (reference sequence). The CDR3 coding sequence is TGTGCCAGTAGTACCGACCGAGCGTTTAATCAGCCCCAGCATTTT. Amino acid sequence: CASSTDRAFNQPQHF. Full variable domain (rest looked up from reference TRBV19 and TRBJ1-5): DGGITQSPKYLFRKEGQNVTLSCEQNLNHDAMYWYRQDPGQGLRLIYYSQIVNDFQKGDIAEGYSVSREKKESFPLTVTSAQKNPTAFYLCASSTDRAFNQPQHFGDGTRLSIL.

The chain uses TRBV2 and TRBJ2-1; D unclear. Trimming took 5 bases from V and 0 from J, leaving 26 bases between them. Germline CDR1 SNHLY, CDR2 FYNNEI. This CDR3 contains 20 residues. DNA of the CDR3: TGTGCCAGCAGTTTCACCCCTGACGGTCTCCCGGCTAGCTCCTACAATGAGCAGTTCTTC. It yields the protein CASSFTPDGLPASSYNEQFF.

This clone was detected once. The V call is TRBV5-6, the J call TRBJ1-2; D is ambiguous. The V gene lost 0 bases and the J gene lost 2 bases, with 8 bases spanning the gap. Looked up from germline, CDR1 is SGHDT and CDR2 is YYEEEE. The CDR3 contains 14 residues. The CDR3: CASSLGFRNYGYTF. In DNA form, the CDR3 reads TGTGCCAGCAGCTTGGGGTTCCGGAACTATGGCTACACCTTC. Full variable domain (remainder filled in from reference TRBV5-6 and TRBJ1-2): DAGVTQSPTHLIKTRGQQVTLRCSPKSGHDTVSWYQQALGQGPQFIFQYYEEEERQRGNFPDRFSGHQFPNYSSELNVNALLLGDSALYLCASSLGFRNYGYTFGSGTRLTVV.

This clone was seen once. The chain uses TRBV5-1 and TRBJ1-2; 9 nucleotides match TRBD1. Germline CDR1 and CDR2: SGHRS and YFSETQ. This CDR3 is 14 amino acids long. With 4 bases clipped from V and 9 bases from J, the junction kept 10 bases outside the gene matches. The CDR3 DNA reads TGCGCCAGCAGCGGAGGGGAGACAGGGGGACGCTACACCTTC. Translated: CASSGGETGGRYTF.

This clone was recorded a few times. This chain uses TRBV5-1 with TRBJ2-1; 9 positions match TRBD2. Trimming cost V 2 bases and J 0 bases; bases outside gene matches: 9. CDR3 length: 18 amino acids. Germline CDR1 reads SGHRS; CDR2 reads YFSETQ. For the CDR3, the DNA is TGCGCCAGCAGCTTAAGTAATAGCGGGAGATCCTCCTACAATGAGCAGTTCTTC. Encoded protein: CASSLSNSGRSSYNEQFF.

V gene TRBV4-2 combines with J gene TRBJ1-2, with TRBD1 as a possible D gene (6 bases). Germline lookup yields CDR1 LGHNA and CDR2 YNFKEQ. V lost 0 bases to trimming and J lost 7 bases, with 24 bases between them. The CDR3 totals 18 residues. The CDR3 nucleotides read TGTGCCAGCAGCCAAGAAATCTTCGGCGAGCGGGGGCCGGGTGGCTACACCTTC. Its translation: CASSQEIFGERGPGGYTF.

The chain combines TRBV6-1 with TRBJ2-2; D is perhaps TRBD2 (6 bases). In germline, CDR1 is MNHNS, CDR2 SASEGT. Trimming stripped 6 bases from V and 3 bases from J, with 11 bases between. The CDR3 runs 14 residues. The CDR3 reads CASRRDWDTGELFF. The CDR3 DNA follows: TGTGCCAGCAGACGGGACTGGGACACCGGGGAGCTGTTTTTT.

The chain recombines TRBV18 with TRBJ1-5; no definite D call. Germline V lookup: CDR1 KGHSH, CDR2 LQKENI. The V end was cut by 3 bases, the J end by 4 bases, with 13 bases between. The CDR3 spans 15 residues. DNA for the CDR3: TGTGCCAGCTCACCCGGCGTCGGGGAAAATCAGCCCCAGCATTTT. This codes for CASSPGVGENQPQHF.

CDR3 residues: CASSPREGVWGLATSNQETQYF. The CDR3 DNA follows: TGTGCCAGCAGTCCTAGGGAAGGGGTATGGGGACTAGCAACGTCAAACCAAGAGACCCAGTACTTC. V usage is TRBV28 and J usage is TRBJ2-5; 9 bases line up with TRBD2. After removal of 5 bases from V and 0 bases from J, the junction contained 25 bases not matched to a gene. CDR1 is MDHEN and CDR2 is SYDVKM in the germline V gene. This CDR3 is 22 amino acids long.

The chain recombines TRBV11-1 with TRBJ2-3, with 14 positions matching TRBD2. Germline assignment: CDR1 SGHAT and CDR2 FQDESV (reference sequence). The CDR3 has 17 residues. V shed 5 bases, J shed 6 bases, and the junction held 10 bases outside the gene matches. The CDR3 reads CASSRGTSGSTWDTQYF. The CDR3 nucleotides are TGTGCCAGCAGCCGCGGGACTAGCGGGAGTACTTGGGATACGCAGTATTTT.

The chain combines TRBV4-1 with TRBJ1-1; 7 bases fit TRBD1. This CDR3 comprises 17 residues. Per the germline V gene, CDR1 is MGHRA and CDR2 is YSYEKL. Trimming removed 4 bases from V and 2 bases from J; junction bases left unmatched: 13. CDR3 sequence reads: CASSPTLIRQGNTEAFF. The CDR3 DNA reads as TGCGCCAGCAGCCCCACTCTCATTCGACAGGGAAACACTGAAGCTTTCTTT.

V usage is TRBV10-1 and J usage is TRBJ2-5; TRBD2 agrees at 8 bases. CDR1 and CDR2 from the germline V gene are WNHNN and SYGVQD (reference sequence). The CDR3 has 14 amino acids. J lost 5 bases, V lost 5 bases, and 7 bases had no gene match. The CDR3 loop reads CASSPMAGGETQYF. The CDR3 nucleotides read TGCGCCAGCAGTCCCATGGCGGGAGGCGAGACCCAGTACTTC.

The rearrangement joins TRBV10-3 to TRBJ2-7; TRBD1 might be the D (5 bases). CDR3 length: 14 residues. The V end was cut by 4 bases, the J end by 0 bases, with 10 bases between. Germline V CDR1 and CDR2: ENHRY, SYGVKD. The CDR3 sequence is CAISGARDSYEQYF. The CDR3 DNA follows: TGTGCCATCAGTGGGGCCAGGGACTCCTACGAGCAGTACTTC.

The rearrangement joins TRBV10-2 to TRBJ1-5; D may be TRBD1 (5 bases). The V end was cut by 8 bases, the J end by 3 bases, with 14 bases between. CDR3 length equals 14 residues. CDR1 and CDR2 from the germline V gene are WSHSY and SAAADI. The CDR3, as DNA: TGCGCCAGCGTGGACGGGGCGCTCAATCAGCCCCAGCATTTT. It translates to CASVDGALNQPQHF.